This T cell receptor beta chain comes out of a study of T cell changes during pregnancy in multiple sclerosis. Unmatched junction bases numbered 3, after V lost 4 bases and J lost 6 bases. The germline CDR1 and CDR2 sequences are SGHNT and YYREEE (reference sequence). The CDR3 loop spans 13 amino acids. The table came from immunoSEQ multiplex PCR; TCRdb's copy has only in-frame clones and leaves some out. Of 45,000 to 55,000 clones listed, roughly 92% are singletons. The receptor was derived from a female donor with multiple sclerosis, enrolled in a pregnancy study. The material sequenced was peripheral blood, taken after pregnancy. The genes are TRBV5-4 and TRBJ2-7; 11 bases map to TRBD1. The CDR3 reads CASSLGTGGEQYF. The DNA of the CDR3 is TGTGCCAGCAGCCTAGGGACAGGGGGCGAGCAGTACTTC.